This is a list of T cell receptor beta chains from one sample in a study of T cells in localized non-small cell lung cancer. The table came from immunoSEQ multiplex PCR; TCRdb's copy has only in-frame clones and leaves some out. The table shows fewer than 50,000 clones, with 83% occurring only once. The source was PBMCs, collected before any cancer treatment. These receptors came from a man between 40 and 75 years old with stage II lung adenocarcinoma. Both conserved end residues are part of each CDR3. D genes are given only for firm matches. The listing skips clone size in some rows; elsewhere it reads once, few, many or a size class.

size	V	J	length	D	CDR3	DNA
-	TRBV19	TRBJ2-7	15	TRBD1	CATASGTGKTYEQYF	TGTGCCACCGCCTCTGGGACAGGGAAAACATACGAGCAGTACTTC
-	TRBV20-1	TRBJ2-5	11	-	CSARERETQYF	TGCAGTGCTAGAGAACGCGAGACCCAGTACTTC
-	TRBV7-2	TRBJ2-7	14	TRBD2	CASSQSGSRNEQYF	TGTGCCAGCAGCCAGAGCGGGAGTAGGAATGAGCAGTACTTC
medium-sized	TRBV19	TRBJ1-4	13	-	CASSSAVNEKLFF	TGTGCCAGTAGTTCGGCAGTTAATGAAAAACTGTTTTTT
-	TRBV7-9	TRBJ2-1	15	-	CASSPDGIYLNEQFF	TGTGCCAGCAGCCCGGACGGAATTTACCTCAATGAGCAGTTCTTC
-	TRBV27	TRBJ2-7	13	-	CASSRSGSYEQYF	TGTGCCAGCAGTCGGTCGGGCTCCTACGAGCAGTACTTC
-	TRBV27	TRBJ2-7	13	-	CASSLSLGWEQYF	TGTGCCAGCAGTTTATCCTTAGGGTGGGAGCAGTACTTC
-	TRBV10-3	TRBJ2-7	16	TRBD1	CAISQNGTVIPYEQYF	TGTGCCATCAGCCAAAATGGGACAGTGATACCCTACGAGCAGTACTTC
-	TRBV27	TRBJ1-1	11	-	CASIQGGKAFF	TGTGCCAGCATTCAGGGAGGTAAAGCTTTCTTT
-	TRBV7-7	TRBJ2-1	13	-	CASSRDSLGEQFF	TGTGCCAGCAGCCGCGACTCATTGGGTGAGCAGTTCTTC
few	TRBV7-6	TRBJ2-2	12	-	CASSLGTGELFF	TGTGCCAGCAGCTTAGGGACCGGGGAGCTGTTTTTT
-	TRBV19	TRBJ1-1	15	TRBD1	CASRVSTGPNTEAFF	TGTGCCAGTAGAGTCTCGACAGGGCCCAACACTGAAGCTTTCTTT
-	TRBV13	TRBJ2-5	14	TRBD2	CASSQAGVQETQYF	TGTGCCAGCAGCCAAGCGGGAGTCCAAGAGACCCAGTACTTC
-	TRBV5-1	TRBJ2-2	14	TRBD1	CASQGQPNTGELFF	TGCGCCAGCCAGGGACAGCCGAACACCGGGGAGCTGTTTTTT
-	TRBV5-1	TRBJ1-4	16	-	CASSPRAGATNEKLFF	TGCGCCAGCAGCCCGCGGGCAGGTGCAACTAATGAAAAACTGTTTTTT
once	TRBV5-6	TRBJ2-1	16	TRBD1	CASSLPSRTGYNEQFF	TGTGCCAGCAGCTTACCTTCTCGGACAGGATACAATGAGCAGTTCTTC
-	TRBV14	TRBJ1-2	15	-	CASSAGYGISYGYTF	TGTGCCAGCAGCGCAGGTTACGGGATTAGCTATGGCTACACCTTC
-	TRBV19	TRBJ2-3	15	TRBD1	CASSRTGAYTDTQYF	TGTGCCAGTAGTCGGACAGGGGCGTACACAGATACGCAGTATTTT
-	TRBV28	TRBJ1-3	15	-	CASAKTGPGGNTIYF	TGTGCCAGCGCGAAGACGGGACCCGGCGGAAACACCATATATTTT
medium-sized	TRBV5-1	TRBJ1-1	16	-	CASSSRGEEFNTEAFF	TGCGCCAGCAGCTCCCGAGGGGAGGAATTCAACACTGAAGCTTTCTTT
-	TRBV2	TRBJ1-4	14	-	CASSTGTHGEKLFF	TGTGCCAGCAGTACAGGGACGCACGGAGAAAAACTGTTTTTT
-	TRBV5-5	TRBJ1-1	13	-	CASSLAPQGKAFF	TGTGCCAGCAGCTTGGCACCTCAGGGTAAAGCTTTCTTT
-	TRBV4-2	TRBJ2-6	18	TRBD1	CASSRQGQASSGANVLTF	TGTGCCAGCAGCCGCCAGGGACAGGCCAGCTCTGGGGCCAACGTCCTGACTTTC
-	TRBV6-6	TRBJ2-7	14	-	CASKRTAPSYEQYF	TGTGCCAGCAAAAGGACAGCCCCTTCCTACGAGCAGTACTTC
-	TRBV30	TRBJ1-1	12	-	CAWTDSNTEAFF	TGTGCCTGGACGGACAGCAACACTGAAGCTTTCTTT
-	TRBV10-2	TRBJ1-1	15	TRBD1	CASSEPQGDNTEAFF	TGCGCCAGCAGTGAGCCACAGGGGGATAACACTGAAGCTTTCTTT
-	TRBV5-1	TRBJ2-4	13	-	CASSRDTKNIQYF	TGCGCCAGCAGCCGGGACACCAAAAACATTCAGTACTTC
-	TRBV27	TRBJ1-5	15	-	CASKSTGLFNQPQHF	TGTGCCAGCAAATCGACAGGTCTCTTCAATCAGCCCCAGCATTTT